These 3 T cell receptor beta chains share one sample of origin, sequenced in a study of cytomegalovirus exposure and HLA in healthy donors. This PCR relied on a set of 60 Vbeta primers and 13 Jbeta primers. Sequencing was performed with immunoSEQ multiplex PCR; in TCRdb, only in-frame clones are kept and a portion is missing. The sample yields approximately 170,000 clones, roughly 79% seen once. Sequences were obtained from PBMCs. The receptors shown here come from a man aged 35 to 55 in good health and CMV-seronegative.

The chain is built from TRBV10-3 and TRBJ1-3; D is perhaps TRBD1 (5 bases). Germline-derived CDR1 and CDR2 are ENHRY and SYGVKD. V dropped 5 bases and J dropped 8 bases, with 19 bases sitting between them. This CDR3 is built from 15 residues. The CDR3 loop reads CAISPQGRSSDTIYF. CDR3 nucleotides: TGTGCCATCAGTCCTCAGGGCAGGTCTTCGGACACCATATATTTT.

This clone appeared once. CDR3 region: CASGRDSGSRGANVLTF. The CDR3 nucleotides are TGTGCCAGCGGCCGGGACAGTGGTTCGAGAGGGGCCAACGTCCTGACTTTC. V and J are TRBV27 and TRBJ2-6; 7 bases fit TRBD1. Germline trimming cut 8 bases from V and 4 bases from J; bases unmatched to any gene: 14. Germline assignment: CDR1 MNHEY and CDR2 SMNVEV (reference sequence). CDR3 length equals 17 residues.

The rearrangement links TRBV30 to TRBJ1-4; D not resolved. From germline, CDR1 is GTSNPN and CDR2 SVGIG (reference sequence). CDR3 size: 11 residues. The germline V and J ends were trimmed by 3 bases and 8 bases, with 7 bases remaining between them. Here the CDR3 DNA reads TGTGCCTGGAGGGCCAAGGAAAAACTGTTTTTT. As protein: CAWRAKEKLFF.